This is a list of T cell receptor beta chains from one sample in a study of control samples from healthy donors and cancer patients. This table comes from immunoSEQ multiplex PCR, and its TCRdb copy is limited to in-frame clones, with some not included. Of 160,000 or so clones in the sample, 93% were seen once. Material for sequencing was blood. The receptors derive from a man in his fifties in good health. CDR3s include the opening cysteine and the closing phenylalanine or tryptophan. D genes are given only for firm matches. Clone size appears in some rows only: once, few, many, or a class for an expanded clone.

v_call: TRBV13
j_call: TRBJ2-7
clone_size: -
d_call: -
cdr3_nt: TGTGCCAGCAGCCCCGGTGGACGGGGCCCTTACGAGCAGTACTTC
cdr3_aa: CASSPGGRGPYEQYF

v_call: TRBV5-6
j_call: TRBJ2-1
clone_size: once
d_call: TRBD2
cdr3_nt: TGTGCCAGCACCCAATCGGGACTAGCGGAAATCAATGAGCAGTTCTTC
cdr3_aa: CASTQSGLAEINEQFF

v_call: TRBV2
j_call: TRBJ2-7
clone_size: once
d_call: -
cdr3_nt: TGTGCCAGCAGTGAAGGTGTGCCAGGGGCTTCCTACGAGCAGTACTTC
cdr3_aa: CASSEGVPGASYEQYF

v_call: TRBV21-1
j_call: TRBJ1-1
clone_size: -
d_call: -
cdr3_nt: TGTGCCAGCAGCAAAGGCAGACCCCACACTGAAGCTTTCTTT
cdr3_aa: CASSKGRPHTEAFF

v_call: TRBV20-1
j_call: TRBJ2-7
clone_size: -
d_call: -
cdr3_nt: TGCAGTGCTCGCGGACCTACCGCCGCATTC
cdr3_aa: CSARGPTAAF

v_call: TRBV28
j_call: TRBJ1-2
clone_size: -
d_call: -
cdr3_nt: TGTGCCAGCAGTTTAGGGAAAGGGGTTGGCTACACCTTC
cdr3_aa: CASSLGKGVGYTF

v_call: TRBV27
j_call: TRBJ1-1
clone_size: -
d_call: TRBD1
cdr3_nt: TGTGCCAGCAGGACAGGGGGGCGGGAAGCTTTCTTT
cdr3_aa: CASRTGGREAFF

v_call: TRBV28
j_call: TRBJ1-5
clone_size: -
d_call: -
cdr3_nt: TGTGCCAGCACCACCGGGACACAAAATCAGCCCCAGCATTTT
cdr3_aa: CASTTGTQNQPQHF

v_call: TRBV5-1
j_call: TRBJ2-7
clone_size: -
d_call: TRBD1
cdr3_nt: TGCGCCAGCAGCCCCACAGGGGTTAACGAGCAGTACTTC
cdr3_aa: CASSPTGVNEQYF

v_call: TRBV19
j_call: TRBJ1-2
clone_size: -
d_call: TRBD1
cdr3_nt: TGTGCCAGTAGTACGGACAGGGCAAGGCTCGGTGGCTACACCTTC
cdr3_aa: CASSTDRARLGGYTF

v_call: TRBV5-1
j_call: TRBJ1-3
clone_size: -
d_call: -
cdr3_nt: TGCGCCAGCAGCTTGGGGCGTGGAAACACCATATATTTT
cdr3_aa: CASSLGRGNTIYF

v_call: TRBV5-1
j_call: TRBJ2-7
clone_size: -
d_call: -
cdr3_nt: TGCGCCAGCAGCTTGGCCCCAGTATCCTACGAGCAGTACTTC
cdr3_aa: CASSLAPVSYEQYF

v_call: TRBV4-2
j_call: TRBJ2-1
clone_size: -
d_call: -
cdr3_nt: TGTGCCAGCAGCCAAGGGATTGAGGGGGGGGATGAGCAGTTCTTC
cdr3_aa: CASSQGIEGGDEQFF

v_call: TRBV2
j_call: TRBJ1-3
clone_size: -
d_call: -
cdr3_nt: TGTGCCAGCAGCCCGCCCAGGAGAACTGGAAACACCATATATTTT
cdr3_aa: CASSPPRRTGNTIYF

v_call: TRBV20-1
j_call: TRBJ2-7
clone_size: few
d_call: -
cdr3_nt: TGCAGTGCTAGTCGAAGGGCCGGCTACGAGCAGTACTTC
cdr3_aa: CSASRRAGYEQYF

v_call: TRBV5-1
j_call: TRBJ2-5
clone_size: -
d_call: -
cdr3_nt: TGCGCCAGCAGCTTCGCTTCAGCGGAGATACGCGTCGAGACCCAGTACTTC
cdr3_aa: CASSFASAEIRVETQYF

v_call: TRBV7-2
j_call: TRBJ1-4
clone_size: -
d_call: -
cdr3_nt: TGTGCCAGCAGCACCCGACAGGCTGCCACAACTAATGAAAAACTGTTTTTT
cdr3_aa: CASSTRQAATTNEKLFF

v_call: TRBV9
j_call: TRBJ2-2
clone_size: -
d_call: -
cdr3_nt: TGTGCCAGCAGCGTACTTGGGAACACCGGGGAGCTGTTTTTT
cdr3_aa: CASSVLGNTGELFF

v_call: TRBV28
j_call: TRBJ2-2
clone_size: -
d_call: TRBD1
cdr3_nt: TGTGCCAGCACCCCTTCAGGGGGCACCGGGGAGCTGTTTTTT
cdr3_aa: CASTPSGGTGELFF

v_call: TRBV4-1
j_call: TRBJ2-7
clone_size: -
d_call: TRBD1
cdr3_nt: TGCGCCAGCAGCCTCCACGGACAGGGGGAAGCCTACGAGCAGTACTTC
cdr3_aa: CASSLHGQGEAYEQYF

v_call: TRBV28
j_call: TRBJ2-1
clone_size: once
d_call: TRBD2
cdr3_nt: TGTGCCAGCAGTATAAATAGCGGGCACTACAATGAGCAGTTCTTC
cdr3_aa: CASSINSGHYNEQFF

v_call: TRBV21-1
j_call: TRBJ2-7
clone_size: -
d_call: -
cdr3_nt: TGTGCCAGCAGCAGGACTAGCGGGAGGATCTACGAGCAGTACTTC
cdr3_aa: CASSRTSGRIYEQYF

v_call: TRBV15
j_call: TRBJ2-1
clone_size: -
d_call: -
cdr3_nt: TGTGCCACCAGCAGAGCTAGCCCCGGCGATGAGCAGTTCTTC
cdr3_aa: CATSRASPGDEQFF

v_call: TRBV25-1
j_call: TRBJ1-2
clone_size: -
d_call: -
cdr3_nt: TGTGCCAGCAGTGAATCGATCGGCTATGGCTACACCTTC
cdr3_aa: CASSESIGYGYTF

v_call: TRBV27
j_call: TRBJ1-2
clone_size: -
d_call: TRBD1
cdr3_nt: TGTGCCAGCAGTTTATCGGGACAGGGGAAGGGCTACACCTTC
cdr3_aa: CASSLSGQGKGYTF

v_call: TRBV7-3
j_call: TRBJ1-6
clone_size: -
d_call: TRBD1
cdr3_nt: TGTGCCAGCAGCTCGGGACAGCTTAATTCACCCCTCCACTTT
cdr3_aa: CASSSGQLNSPLHF

v_call: TRBV27
j_call: TRBJ1-2
clone_size: -
d_call: TRBD1
cdr3_nt: TGTGCCAGCAGTTTGGACAGGGACTATGGCTACACCTTC
cdr3_aa: CASSLDRDYGYTF

v_call: TRBV3-1/TRBV3-2
j_call: TRBJ2-5
clone_size: -
d_call: -
cdr3_nt: TGTGCCAGCAGCCCACGGGGTAAAGAGACCCAGTACTTC
cdr3_aa: CASSPRGKETQYF

v_call: TRBV3-1/TRBV3-2
j_call: TRBJ2-5
clone_size: -
d_call: TRBD2
cdr3_nt: TGTGCCAGCAGCCTTAGCGGGAGGTCACAAGAGACCCAGTACTTC
cdr3_aa: CASSLSGRSQETQYF

v_call: TRBV29-1
j_call: TRBJ2-7
clone_size: -
d_call: TRBD1
cdr3_nt: TGCAGCGTACTCCCCGGGACAGTTCCGCCCGAGCAGTACTTC
cdr3_aa: CSVLPGTVPPEQYF

v_call: TRBV6-6
j_call: TRBJ1-6
clone_size: -
d_call: TRBD1
cdr3_nt: TGTGCCAGCAGTCGTCAAACAACGGGACAGGTTTATAATTCACCCCTCCACTTT
cdr3_aa: CASSRQTTGQVYNSPLHF

v_call: TRBV6-5
j_call: TRBJ2-1
clone_size: -
d_call: -
cdr3_nt: TGTGCCAGCCGAAGGGAGCTGGGAACGAACAATGAGCAGTTCTTC
cdr3_aa: CASRRELGTNNEQFF

v_call: TRBV28
j_call: TRBJ2-7
clone_size: -
d_call: -
cdr3_nt: TGTGCTGCAGCCGGGACAAAACCCTGGGATCCCTACGAGCAGTACTTC
cdr3_aa: CAAAGTKPWDPYEQYF

v_call: TRBV28
j_call: TRBJ1-2
clone_size: -
d_call: -
cdr3_nt: TGTGCCAGCAGTTTGGGGCCAACCTATGGCTACACCTTC
cdr3_aa: CASSLGPTYGYTF

v_call: TRBV3-1/TRBV3-2
j_call: TRBJ2-3
clone_size: -
d_call: -
cdr3_nt: TGTGCCAGCAGCCAAGGGCCCCGACCCCCCGGGGTCGATACGCAGTATTTT
cdr3_aa: CASSQGPRPPGVDTQYF

v_call: TRBV19
j_call: TRBJ1-1
clone_size: -
d_call: TRBD1
cdr3_nt: TGTGCCAGTAGCCCGACAGGGCAAAGGAGCACTGAAGCTTTCTTT
cdr3_aa: CASSPTGQRSTEAFF

v_call: TRBV4-1
j_call: TRBJ2-7
clone_size: -
d_call: TRBD2
cdr3_nt: TGCGCCAGCAGCCTGTCATCTAGCGGGTCATACGAGCAGTACTTC
cdr3_aa: CASSLSSSGSYEQYF

v_call: TRBV7-9
j_call: TRBJ2-7
clone_size: -
d_call: -
cdr3_nt: TGTGCCAGCAGCTTAGGGGCTTACGAGCAGTACTTC
cdr3_aa: CASSLGAYEQYF

v_call: TRBV29-1
j_call: TRBJ2-7
clone_size: -
d_call: -
cdr3_nt: TGCAGCGTTACCGGGACGGGCTACGAGCAGTACTTC
cdr3_aa: CSVTGTGYEQYF

v_call: TRBV19
j_call: TRBJ2-1
clone_size: once
d_call: -
cdr3_nt: TGTGCCAGTAGGAGGGAGCGGAGCTCCTACAATGAGCAGTTCTTC
cdr3_aa: CASRRERSSYNEQFF

v_call: TRBV27
j_call: TRBJ2-1
clone_size: -
d_call: -
cdr3_nt: TGTGCCAGCAGTTCTTGGGGCAGCAACAATGAGCAGTTCTTC
cdr3_aa: CASSSWGSNNEQFF

v_call: TRBV28
j_call: TRBJ2-7
clone_size: -
d_call: TRBD1
cdr3_nt: TGTGCCAGCCGGGACAGGGGAAGACACGAGCAGTACTTC
cdr3_aa: CASRDRGRHEQYF

v_call: TRBV5-1
j_call: TRBJ1-3
clone_size: -
d_call: -
cdr3_nt: TGCGCCAGCAGCGAGGACCCAGGAACTCCCACCATATATTTT
cdr3_aa: CASSEDPGTPTIYF

v_call: TRBV6-5
j_call: TRBJ2-2
clone_size: -
d_call: -
cdr3_nt: TGTGCCAGCAGATCGGGACAGAACACCGGGGAGCTGTTTTTT
cdr3_aa: CASRSGQNTGELFF

v_call: TRBV6-6
j_call: TRBJ2-7
clone_size: -
d_call: -
cdr3_nt: TGTGCCAGCACCTTCTCTCGCCTGACCTACGAGCAGTACTTC
cdr3_aa: CASTFSRLTYEQYF

v_call: TRBV28
j_call: TRBJ1-5
clone_size: -
d_call: TRBD1
cdr3_nt: TGTGCCAGCAGCCCTCCTGGACAGGGAGGGCGGCCCCAGCATTTT
cdr3_aa: CASSPPGQGGRPQHF